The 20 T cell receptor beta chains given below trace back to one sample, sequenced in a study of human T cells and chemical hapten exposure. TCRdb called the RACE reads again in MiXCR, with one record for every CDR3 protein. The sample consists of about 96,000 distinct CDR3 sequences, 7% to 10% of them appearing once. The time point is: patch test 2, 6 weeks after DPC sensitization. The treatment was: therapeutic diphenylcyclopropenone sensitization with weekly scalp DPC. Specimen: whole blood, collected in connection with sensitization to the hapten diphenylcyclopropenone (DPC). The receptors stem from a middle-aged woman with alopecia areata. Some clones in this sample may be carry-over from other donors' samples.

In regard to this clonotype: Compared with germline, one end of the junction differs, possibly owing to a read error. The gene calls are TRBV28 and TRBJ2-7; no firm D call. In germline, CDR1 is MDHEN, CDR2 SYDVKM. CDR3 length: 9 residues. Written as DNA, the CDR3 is TGTGCCATAGCCCCGCCGGCAGACTTC. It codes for CAIAPPADF.

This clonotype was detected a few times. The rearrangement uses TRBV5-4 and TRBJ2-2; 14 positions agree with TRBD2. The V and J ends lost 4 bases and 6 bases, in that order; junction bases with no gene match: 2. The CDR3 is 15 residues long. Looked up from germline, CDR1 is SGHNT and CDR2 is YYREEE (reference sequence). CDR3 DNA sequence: TGTGCCAGCAGCCTGGGACTAGCGGGAGCCGGGGAGCTGTTTTTT. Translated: CASSLGLAGAGELFF. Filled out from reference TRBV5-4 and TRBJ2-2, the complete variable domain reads ETGVTQSPTHLIKTRGQQVTLRCSSQSGHNTVSWYQQALGQGPQFIFQYYREEENGRGNFPPRFSGLQFPNYSSELNVNALELDDSALYLCASSLGLAGAGELFFGEGSRLTVL.

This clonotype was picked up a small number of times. CDR3 region: CASSLVVGVQETQYF. The CDR3 nucleotides read TGCGCCAGCAGCTTGGTCGTGGGGGTCCAAGAGACCCAGTACTTC. The V and J genes are TRBV5-1 and TRBJ2-5, with D tentatively TRBD1 or TRBD2 (5 bases each). Trimming shortened V by 0 bases and J by 1 base, and 10 bases separated the two germline ends. The CDR3 spans 15 residues. Germline CDR1 reads SGHRS; CDR2 reads YFSETQ. The variable domain in full, with the rest retrieved from reference TRBV5-1 and TRBJ2-5, is KAGVTQTPRYLIKTRGQQVTLSCSPISGHRSVSWYQQTPGQGLQFLFEYFSETQRNKGNFPGRFSGRQFSNSRSEMNVSTLELGDSALYLCASSLVVGVQETQYFGPGTRLLVL.

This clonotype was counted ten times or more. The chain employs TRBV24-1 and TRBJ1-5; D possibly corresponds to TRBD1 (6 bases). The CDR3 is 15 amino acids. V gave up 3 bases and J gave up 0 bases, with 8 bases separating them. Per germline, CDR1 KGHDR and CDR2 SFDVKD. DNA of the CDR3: TGTGCCACCAGTGATGCAGGGGATAGCAATCAGCCCCAGCATTTT. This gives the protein CATSDAGDSNQPQHF.

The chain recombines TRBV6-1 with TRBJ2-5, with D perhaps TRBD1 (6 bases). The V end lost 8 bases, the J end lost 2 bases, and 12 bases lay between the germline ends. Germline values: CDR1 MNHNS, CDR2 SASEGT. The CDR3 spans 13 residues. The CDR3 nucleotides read TGTGCCAGCGGAAGAACAGGGCAAGAGACCCAGTACTTC. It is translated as CASGRTGQETQYF.

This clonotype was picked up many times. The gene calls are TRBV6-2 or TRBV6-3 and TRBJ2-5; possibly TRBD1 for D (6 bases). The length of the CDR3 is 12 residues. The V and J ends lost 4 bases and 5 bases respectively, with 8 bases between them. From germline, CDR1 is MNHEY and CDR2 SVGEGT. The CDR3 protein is CASSSQGETQYF. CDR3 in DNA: TGTGCCAGCAGTTCGCAGGGGGAGACCCAGTACTTC.

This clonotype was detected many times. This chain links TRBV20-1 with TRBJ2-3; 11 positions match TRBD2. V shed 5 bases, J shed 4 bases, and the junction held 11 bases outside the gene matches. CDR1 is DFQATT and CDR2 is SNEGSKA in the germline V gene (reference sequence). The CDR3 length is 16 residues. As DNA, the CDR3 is TGCAGTGCTCTACGTCTAACTAGCGGGAGCGCAGATACGCAGTATTTT. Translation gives CSALRLTSGSADTQYF.

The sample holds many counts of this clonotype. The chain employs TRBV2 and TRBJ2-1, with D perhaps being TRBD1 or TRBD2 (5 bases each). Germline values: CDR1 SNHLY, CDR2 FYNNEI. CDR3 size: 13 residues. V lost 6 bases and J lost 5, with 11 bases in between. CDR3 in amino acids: CASRKGTNNEQFF. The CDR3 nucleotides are TGTGCCAGCAGGAAGGGGACCAACAATGAGCAGTTCTTC.

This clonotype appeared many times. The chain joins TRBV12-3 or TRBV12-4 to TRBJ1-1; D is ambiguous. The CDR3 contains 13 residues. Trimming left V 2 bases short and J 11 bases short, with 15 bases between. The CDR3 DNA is TGTGCCAGCAGTTTAAAAACGGGCCTCTCGGCTTTCTTT. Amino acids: CASSLKTGLSAFF.

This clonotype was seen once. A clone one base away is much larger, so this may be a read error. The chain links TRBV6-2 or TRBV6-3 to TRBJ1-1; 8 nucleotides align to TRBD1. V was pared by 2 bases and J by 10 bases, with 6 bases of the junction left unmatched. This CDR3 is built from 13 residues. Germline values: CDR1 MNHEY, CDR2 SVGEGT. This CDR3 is CASSYRGQDGAFF. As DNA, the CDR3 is TGTGCCAGCAGTTACCGGGGACAGGATGGAGCTTTCTTT.

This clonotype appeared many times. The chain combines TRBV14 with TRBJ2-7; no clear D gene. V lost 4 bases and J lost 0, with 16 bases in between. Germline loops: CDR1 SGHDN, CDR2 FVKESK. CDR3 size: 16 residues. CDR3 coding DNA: TGTGCCAGCAGCCGTGGGCGGAGACAAATCTCCTACGAGCAGTACTTC. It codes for CASSRGRRQISYEQYF.

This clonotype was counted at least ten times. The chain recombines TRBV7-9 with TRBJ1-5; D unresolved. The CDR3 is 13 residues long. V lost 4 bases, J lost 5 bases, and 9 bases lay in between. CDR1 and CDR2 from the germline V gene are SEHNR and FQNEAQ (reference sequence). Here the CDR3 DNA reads TGTGCCAGCAGCTCCCTAGGCGATCAGCCCCAGCATTTT. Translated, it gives CASSSLGDQPQHF.

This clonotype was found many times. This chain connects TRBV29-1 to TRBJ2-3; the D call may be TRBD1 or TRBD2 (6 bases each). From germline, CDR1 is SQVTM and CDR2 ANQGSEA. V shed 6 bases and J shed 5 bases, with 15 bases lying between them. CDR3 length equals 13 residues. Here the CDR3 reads CSVDGGQGDTQYF. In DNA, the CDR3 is TGCAGCGTCGACGGGGGCCAGGGAGATACGCAGTATTTT.

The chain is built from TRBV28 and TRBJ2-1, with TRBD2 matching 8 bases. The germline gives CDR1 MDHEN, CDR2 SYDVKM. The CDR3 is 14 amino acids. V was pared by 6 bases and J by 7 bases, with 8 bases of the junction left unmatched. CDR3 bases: TGTGCCAGCAGACGCGGGACTAGTAGGAATGAGCAGTTCTTC. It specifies CASRRGTSRNEQFF.

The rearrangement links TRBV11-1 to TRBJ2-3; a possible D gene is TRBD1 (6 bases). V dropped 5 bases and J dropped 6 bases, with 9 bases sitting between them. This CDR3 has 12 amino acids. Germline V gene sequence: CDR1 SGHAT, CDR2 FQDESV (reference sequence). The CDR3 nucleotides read TGTGCCAGCAGCCAGGGGAGCGATACGCAGTATTTT. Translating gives CASSQGSDTQYF.

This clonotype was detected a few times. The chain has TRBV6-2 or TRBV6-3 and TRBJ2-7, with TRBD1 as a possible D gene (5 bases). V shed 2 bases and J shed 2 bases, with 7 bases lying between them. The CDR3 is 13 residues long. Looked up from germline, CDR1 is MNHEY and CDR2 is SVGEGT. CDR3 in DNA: TGTGCCAGCAGTTACGAACAGGCCTACGAGCAGTACTTC. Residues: CASSYEQAYEQYF.

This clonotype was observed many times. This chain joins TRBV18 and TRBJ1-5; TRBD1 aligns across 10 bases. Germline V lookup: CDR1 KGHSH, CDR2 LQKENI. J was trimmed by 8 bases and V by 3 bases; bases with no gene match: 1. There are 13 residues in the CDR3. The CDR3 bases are TGTGCCAGCTCACCGGGACAGGGGAAGCCCCAGCATTTT. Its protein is CASSPGQGKPQHF. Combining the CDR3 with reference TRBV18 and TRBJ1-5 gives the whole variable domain NAGVMQNPRHLVRRRGQEARLRCSPMKGHSHVYWYRQLPEEGLKFMVYLQKENIIDESGMPKERFSAEFPKEGPSILRIQQVVRGDSAAYFCASSPGQGKPQHFGDGTRLSIL.

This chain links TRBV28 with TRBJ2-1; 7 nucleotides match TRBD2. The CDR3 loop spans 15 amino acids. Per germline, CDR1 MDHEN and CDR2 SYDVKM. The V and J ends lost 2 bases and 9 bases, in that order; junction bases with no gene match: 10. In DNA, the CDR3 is TGTGCCAGCAGTTTACCGGCGGGAGCTAGGGGTGAGCAGTTCTTC. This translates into CASSLPAGARGEQFF.

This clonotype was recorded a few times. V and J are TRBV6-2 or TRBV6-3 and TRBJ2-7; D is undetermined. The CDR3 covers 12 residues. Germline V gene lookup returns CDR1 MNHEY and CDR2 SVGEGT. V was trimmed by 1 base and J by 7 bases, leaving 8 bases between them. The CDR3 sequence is CASSYYPGEQYF. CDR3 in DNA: TGTGCCAGCAGTTACTACCCCGGGGAGCAGTACTTC.

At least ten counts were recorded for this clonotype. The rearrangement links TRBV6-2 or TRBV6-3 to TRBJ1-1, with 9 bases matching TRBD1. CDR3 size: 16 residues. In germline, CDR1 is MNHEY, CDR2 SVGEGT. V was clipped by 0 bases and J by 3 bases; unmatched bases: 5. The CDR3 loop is CASSYSGTGSDTEAFF. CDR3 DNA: TGTGCCAGCAGTTACTCCGGGACAGGGTCCGACACTGAAGCTTTCTTT.